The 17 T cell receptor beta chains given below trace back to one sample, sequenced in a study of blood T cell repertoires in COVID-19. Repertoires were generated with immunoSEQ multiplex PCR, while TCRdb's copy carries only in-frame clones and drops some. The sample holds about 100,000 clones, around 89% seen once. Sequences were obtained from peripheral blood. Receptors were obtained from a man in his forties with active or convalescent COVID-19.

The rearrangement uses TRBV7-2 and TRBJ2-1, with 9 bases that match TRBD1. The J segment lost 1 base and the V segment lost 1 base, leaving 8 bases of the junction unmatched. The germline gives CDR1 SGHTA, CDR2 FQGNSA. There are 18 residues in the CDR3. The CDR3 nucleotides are TGTGCCAGCAGCTTAGGGACAGGGGAGGTTTGGTCCTACAATGAGCAGTTCTTC. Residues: CASSLGTGEVWSYNEQFF.

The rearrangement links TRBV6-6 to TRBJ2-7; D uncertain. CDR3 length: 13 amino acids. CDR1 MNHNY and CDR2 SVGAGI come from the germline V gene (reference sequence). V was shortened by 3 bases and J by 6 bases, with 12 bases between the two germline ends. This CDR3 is CASSYPAAPEQYF. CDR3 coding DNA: TGTGCCAGCAGTTATCCCGCCGCGCCCGAGCAGTACTTC.

CDR3: CASSGPRLSSNQPQHF. The CDR3 nucleotides read TGTGCCAGCAGTGGACCTCGACTGTCTAGCAATCAGCCCCAGCATTTT. V and J are TRBV6-1 and TRBJ1-5; D unclear. V was clipped by 4 bases and J by 0 bases, with 13 bases between them. CDR1 and CDR2 (germline): MNHNS, SASEGT. The CDR3 is made up of 16 amino acids.

CDR3 DNA sequence: TGCGCCAGCGACGACACACACAATGAGCAGTTCTTC. It codes for CASDDTHNEQFF. The rearrangement uses TRBV5-1 and TRBJ2-1; D uncertain. CDR1 is SGHRS and CDR2 is YFSETQ in the germline V gene. Trimming left V 7 bases short and J 5 bases short, with 10 bases between. The length of the CDR3 is 12 residues.

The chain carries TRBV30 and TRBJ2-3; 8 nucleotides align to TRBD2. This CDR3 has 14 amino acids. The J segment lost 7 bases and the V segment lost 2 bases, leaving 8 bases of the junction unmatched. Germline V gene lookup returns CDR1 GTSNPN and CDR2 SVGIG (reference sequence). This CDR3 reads CAWSTAGRVYTQYF. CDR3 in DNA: TGTGCCTGGAGTACAGCCGGGAGGGTCTATACGCAGTATTTT.

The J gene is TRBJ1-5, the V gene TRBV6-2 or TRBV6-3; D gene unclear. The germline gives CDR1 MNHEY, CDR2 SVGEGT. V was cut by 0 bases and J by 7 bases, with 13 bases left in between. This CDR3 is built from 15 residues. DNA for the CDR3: TGTGCCAGCAGTTACTCAGGGTCAAGCGGCCAGCCCCAGCATTTT. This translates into CASSYSGSSGQPQHF.

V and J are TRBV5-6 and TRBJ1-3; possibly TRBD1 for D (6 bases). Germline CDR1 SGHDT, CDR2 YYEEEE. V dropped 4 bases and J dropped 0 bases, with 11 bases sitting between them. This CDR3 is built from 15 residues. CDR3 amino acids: CASSLTGTSGNTIYF. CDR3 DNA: TGTGCCAGCAGCCTTACAGGGACCTCTGGAAACACCATATATTTT.

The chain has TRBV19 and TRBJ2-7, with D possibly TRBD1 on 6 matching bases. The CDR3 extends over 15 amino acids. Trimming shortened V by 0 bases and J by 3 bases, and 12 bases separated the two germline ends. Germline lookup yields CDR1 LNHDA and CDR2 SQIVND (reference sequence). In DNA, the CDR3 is TGTGCCAGTAGTATAGACAGGACAGAGGTCTACGAGCAGTACTTC. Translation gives CASSIDRTEVYEQYF.

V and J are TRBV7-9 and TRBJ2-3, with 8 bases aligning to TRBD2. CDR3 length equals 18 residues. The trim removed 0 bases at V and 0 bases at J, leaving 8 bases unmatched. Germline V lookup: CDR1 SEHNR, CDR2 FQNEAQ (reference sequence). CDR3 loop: CASSLARGVRESTDTQYF. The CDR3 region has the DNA TGTGCCAGCAGCTTAGCGCGGGGGGTCAGGGAAAGCACAGATACGCAGTATTTT.

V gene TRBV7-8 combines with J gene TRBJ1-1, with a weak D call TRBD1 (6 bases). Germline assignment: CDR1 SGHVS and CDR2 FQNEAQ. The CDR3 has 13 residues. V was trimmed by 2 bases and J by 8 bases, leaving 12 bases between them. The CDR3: CASSLFGGQEAFF. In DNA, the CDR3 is TGTGCCAGCAGCTTATTCGGGGGGCAAGAAGCTTTCTTT.

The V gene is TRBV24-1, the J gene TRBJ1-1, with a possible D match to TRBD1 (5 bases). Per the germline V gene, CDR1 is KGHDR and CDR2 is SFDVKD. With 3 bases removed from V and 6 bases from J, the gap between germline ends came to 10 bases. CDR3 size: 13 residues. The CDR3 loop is CATSDLRGSEAFF. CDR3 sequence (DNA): TGTGCCACCAGTGATCTCCGGGGGTCTGAAGCTTTCTTT.

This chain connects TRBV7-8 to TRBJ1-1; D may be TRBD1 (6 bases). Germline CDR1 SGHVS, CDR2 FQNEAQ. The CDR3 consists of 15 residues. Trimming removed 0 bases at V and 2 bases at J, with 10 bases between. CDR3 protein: CASSLAARGNTEAFF. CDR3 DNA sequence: TGTGCCAGCAGCTTAGCTGCCAGGGGAAACACTGAAGCTTTCTTT.

CDR3 sequence: CASIRGNEQFF. As DNA, the CDR3 is TGTGCCAGCATTAGGGGCAATGAGCAGTTCTTC. The chain couples TRBV27 to TRBJ2-1, with D perhaps matching TRBD1 (5 bases). CDR3 length: 11 amino acids. With 7 bases removed from V and 6 bases from J, the gap between germline ends came to 7 bases. Germline V lookup: CDR1 MNHEY, CDR2 SMNVEV (reference sequence).

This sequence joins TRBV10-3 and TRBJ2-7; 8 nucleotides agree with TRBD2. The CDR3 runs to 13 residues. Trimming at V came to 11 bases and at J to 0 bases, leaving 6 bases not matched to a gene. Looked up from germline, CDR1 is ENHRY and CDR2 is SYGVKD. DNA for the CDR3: TGTGCCGGCAGGCGGGAGGACTCCTACGAGCAGTACTTC. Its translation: CAGRREDSYEQYF.

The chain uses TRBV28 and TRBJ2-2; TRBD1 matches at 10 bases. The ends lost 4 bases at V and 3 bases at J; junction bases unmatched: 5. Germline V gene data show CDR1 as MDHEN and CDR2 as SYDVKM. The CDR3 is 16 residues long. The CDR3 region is CASSSTGTGDTGELFF. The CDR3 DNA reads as TGTGCCAGCAGTTCCACCGGGACAGGGGACACCGGGGAGCTGTTTTTT. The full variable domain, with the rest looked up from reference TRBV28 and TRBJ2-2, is DVKVTQSSRYLVKRTGEKVFLECVQDMDHENMFWYRQDPGLGLRLIYFSYDVKMKEKGDIPEGYSVSREKKERFSLILESASTNQTSMYLCASSSTGTGDTGELFFGEGSRLTVL.

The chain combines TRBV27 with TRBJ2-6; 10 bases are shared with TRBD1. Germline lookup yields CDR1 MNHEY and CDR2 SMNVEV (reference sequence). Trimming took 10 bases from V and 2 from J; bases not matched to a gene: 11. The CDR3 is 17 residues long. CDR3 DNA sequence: TGTGCCACAGGCCGGGACAGGGGTCTCCCTGGGGCCAACGTCCTGACTTTC. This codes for CATGRDRGLPGANVLTF.

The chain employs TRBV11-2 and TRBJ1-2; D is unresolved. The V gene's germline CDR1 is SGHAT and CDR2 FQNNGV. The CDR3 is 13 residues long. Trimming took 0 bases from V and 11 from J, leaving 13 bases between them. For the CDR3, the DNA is TGTGCCAGCAGCTTAGAATTTCAAACGGGGTACACCTTC. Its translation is CASSLEFQTGYTF.